This T cell receptor beta chain was identified during a study of T cell responses to AZD1222 COVID-19 vaccine. Study-level findings and limits: It was only after the peak T cell response that any repertoires were sampled. White British people made up most donors, females outnumbered males, and clonal diversity was possibly underestimated.

Germline CDR1 is MNHEY and CDR2 is SVGEGT. V shed 0 bases and J shed 14 bases, with 8 bases lying between them. CDR3 length: 12 amino acids. The protocol was immunoSEQ multiplex PCR, while the TCRdb copy is restricted to in-frame clones and leaves out a portion. This table holds roughly 150,000 clones, more than 85% found once. As concerns this clone: Antigen unknown.

The sequenced sample was peripheral blood, obtained 28 days after the second AZD1222 dose. J is TRBJ1-6 and V is TRBV6-2 or TRBV6-3; D uncertain. This TCR came from an adult who received the AZD1222 COVID-19 vaccine. The CDR3 DNA sequence: TGTGCCAGCAGTTACTCGATCACCTCCCTCCACTTT. Amino acid sequence: CASSYSITSLHF.